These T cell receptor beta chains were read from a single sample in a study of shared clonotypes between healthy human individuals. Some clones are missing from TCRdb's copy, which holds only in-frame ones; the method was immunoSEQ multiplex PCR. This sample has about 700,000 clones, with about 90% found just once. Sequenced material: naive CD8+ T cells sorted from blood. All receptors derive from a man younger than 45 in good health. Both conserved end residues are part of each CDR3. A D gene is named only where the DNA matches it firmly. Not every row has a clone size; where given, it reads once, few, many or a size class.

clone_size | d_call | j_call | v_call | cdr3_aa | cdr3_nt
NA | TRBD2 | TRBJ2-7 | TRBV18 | CASSPLLAATYEQYF | TGTGCCAGCTCACCGTTACTAGCGGCCACCTACGAGCAGTACTTC
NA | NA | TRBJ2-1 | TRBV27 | CASSLAGDHNEQFF | TGTGCCAGCAGTCTCGCAGGGGACCACAATGAGCAGTTCTTC
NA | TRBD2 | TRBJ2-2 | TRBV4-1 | CASSQGPSGRLDTGELFF | TGCGCCAGCAGCCAAGGTCCCAGCGGGAGGCTGGACACCGGGGAGCTGTTTTTT
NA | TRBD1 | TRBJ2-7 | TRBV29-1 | CSARTGPEQYF | TGCAGCGCCAGGACAGGGCCCGAGCAGTACTTC
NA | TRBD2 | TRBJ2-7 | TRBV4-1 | CASSQDLAGVYEQYF | TGCGCCAGCAGCCAAGATTTAGCGGGAGTTTACGAGCAGTACTTC
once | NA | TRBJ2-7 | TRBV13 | CASSLVGVFPYEQYF | TGTGCCAGCAGCTTAGTTGGGGTCTTTCCCTACGAGCAGTACTTC
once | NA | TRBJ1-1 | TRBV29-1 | CSAYRPRVVNTEAFF | TGCAGCGCTTATCGACCCAGGGTTGTGAACACTGAAGCTTTCTTT
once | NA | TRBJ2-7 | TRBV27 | CASSLSTTGTYEQYF | TGTGCCAGCAGTTTATCTACAACAGGGACCTACGAGCAGTACTTC
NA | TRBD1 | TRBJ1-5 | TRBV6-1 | CASSGARGTGGAFGDQPQHF | TGTGCCAGCAGTGGCGCCCGGGGGACAGGGGGCGCTTTTGGGGATCAGCCCCAGCATTTT
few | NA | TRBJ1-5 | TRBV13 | CASSLGLNPQHF | TGTGCCAGCAGCTTAGGCCTAAACCCCCAGCATTTT
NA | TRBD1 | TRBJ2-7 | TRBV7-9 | CASSLGQGAYEQYF | TGTGCCAGCAGCTTGGGACAGGGAGCCTACGAGCAGTACTTC
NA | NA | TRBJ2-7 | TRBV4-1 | CASSQVPGAMYEQYF | TGCGCCAGCAGCCAAGTTCCAGGGGCAATGTACGAGCAGTACTTC
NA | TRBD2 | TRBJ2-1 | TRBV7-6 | CASSLNIPAGGTLNNEQFF | TGTGCCAGCAGCTTAAACATCCCAGCGGGAGGCACGCTAAACAATGAGCAGTTCTTC
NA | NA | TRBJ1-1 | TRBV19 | CASSMTVGRVAFF | TGTGCCAGTAGTATGACGGTCGGCAGGGTGGCTTTCTTT
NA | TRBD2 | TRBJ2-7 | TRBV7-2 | CASSYLAGGRYEQYF | TGTGCCAGCAGCTACCTAGCGGGAGGCCGCTACGAGCAGTACTTC
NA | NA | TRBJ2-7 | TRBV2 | CASSDRGPRYEQYF | TGTGCCAGCAGTGATCGGGGGCCCAGGTACGAGCAGTACTTC
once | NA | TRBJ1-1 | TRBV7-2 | CASSLGRTEAFF | TGTGCCAGCAGCTTAGGACGTACTGAAGCTTTCTTT
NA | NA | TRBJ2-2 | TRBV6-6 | CASEGTGELFF | TGTGCCAGCGAGGGGACCGGGGAGCTGTTTTTT
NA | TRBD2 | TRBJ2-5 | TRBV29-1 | CSVEGEGSQAFLYQETQYF | TGCAGCGTTGAGGGGGAGGGTAGTCAGGCCTTCTTGTACCAAGAGACCCAGTACTTC
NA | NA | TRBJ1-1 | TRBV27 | CASNPRDGLFTEAFF | TGTGCCAGCAACCCCCGGGACGGACTCTTCACTGAAGCTTTCTTT
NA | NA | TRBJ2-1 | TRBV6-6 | CASSLDRKYNEQFF | TGTGCCAGCAGCCTCGACAGAAAATACAATGAGCAGTTCTTC
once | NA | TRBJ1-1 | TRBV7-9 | CASSYGGGEAFF | TGTGCCAGCAGCTACGGCGGTGGGGAAGCTTTCTTT
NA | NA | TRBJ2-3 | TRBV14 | CASSLATTDTQYF | TGTGCCAGCAGCCTCGCAACCACAGATACGCAGTATTTT
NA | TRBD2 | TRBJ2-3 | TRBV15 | CATSRLQPGLAGGDTQYF | TGTGCCACCAGCAGGCTCCAGCCGGGACTAGCGGGAGGAGATACGCAGTATTTT
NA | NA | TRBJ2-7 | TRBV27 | CASSQGIEQYF | TGTGCCAGCAGTCAGGGGATTGAGCAGTACTTC
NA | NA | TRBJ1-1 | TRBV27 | CASSLSLTTEAFF | TGTGCCAGCAGTTTATCTTTGACCACTGAAGCTTTCTTT
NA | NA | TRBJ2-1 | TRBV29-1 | CSVDGRGAYNEQFF | TGCAGCGTTGACGGCAGGGGGGCCTACAATGAGCAGTTCTTC
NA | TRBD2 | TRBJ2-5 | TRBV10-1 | CASSEVAAGGQETQYF | TGCGCCAGCAGTGAGGTGGCGGCGGGAGGACAAGAGACCCAGTACTTC
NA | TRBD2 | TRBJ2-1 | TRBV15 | CATSRIAGDEQFF | TGTGCCACCAGCAGGATAGCGGGAGATGAGCAGTTCTTC
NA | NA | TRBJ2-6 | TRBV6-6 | CASSYSSGANVLTF | TGTGCCAGCAGTTACAGTTCTGGGGCCAACGTCCTGACTTTC
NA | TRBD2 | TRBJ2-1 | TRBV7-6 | CASSPEAGVPGWSGEQFF | TGTGCCAGCAGCCCGGAAGCGGGAGTCCCCGGTTGGAGTGGCGAGCAGTTCTTC
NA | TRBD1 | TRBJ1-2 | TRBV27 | CASSPLNAMDRNYGYTF | TGTGCCAGCAGCCCATTAAACGCAATGGACAGGAACTATGGCTACACCTTC
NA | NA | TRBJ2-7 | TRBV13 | CASSFWGSYEQYF | TGTGCCAGCAGCTTCTGGGGATCCTACGAGCAGTACTTC
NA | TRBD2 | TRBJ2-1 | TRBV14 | CASSQDPRASGSNEQFF | TGTGCCAGCAGCCAAGATCCTAGGGCTAGCGGGAGTAATGAGCAGTTCTTC
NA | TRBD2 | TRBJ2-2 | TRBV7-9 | CASSLFGGGPSGELFF | TGTGCCAGCAGCTTATTTGGGGGAGGGCCAAGCGGGGAGCTGTTTTTT
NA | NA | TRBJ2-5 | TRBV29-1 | CSVARKETQYF | TGCAGCGTTGCCAGGAAAGAGACCCAGTACTTC
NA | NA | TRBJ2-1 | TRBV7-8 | CASSLAMAQRGHEQFF | TGTGCCAGCAGCTTAGCGATGGCTCAGAGGGGACATGAGCAGTTCTTC
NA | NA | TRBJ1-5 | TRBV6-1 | CAHKPGQDSNQPQHF | TGTGCCCACAAGCCGGGACAAGATAGCAATCAGCCCCAGCATTTT
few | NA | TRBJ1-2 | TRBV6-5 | CASSSGTIYGYTF | TGTGCCAGCAGTTCCGGGACAATCTATGGCTACACCTTC
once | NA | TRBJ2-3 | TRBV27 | CASVGDSTDTQYF | TGTGCCAGTGTGGGAGATAGCACAGATACGCAGTATTTT
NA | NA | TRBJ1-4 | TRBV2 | CASSDGGKGNEKLFF | TGTGCCAGCAGTGATGGTGGAAAGGGTAATGAAAAACTGTTTTTT
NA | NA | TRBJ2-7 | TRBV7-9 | CASSFRGLEDEQYF | TGTGCCAGCAGCTTCAGGGGTCTCGAGGACGAGCAGTACTTC
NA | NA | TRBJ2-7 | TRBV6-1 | CASSATGTPAYEQYF | TGTGCCAGCAGTGCAACCGGGACCCCGGCCTACGAGCAGTACTTC
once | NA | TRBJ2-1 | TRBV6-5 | CASSPNFNEQFF | TGTGCCAGCAGCCCCAATTTCAATGAGCAGTTCTTC
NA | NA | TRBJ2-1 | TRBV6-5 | CASSSDLPTYNEQFF | TGTGCCAGCAGTTCGGACCTACCTACCTACAATGAGCAGTTCTTC
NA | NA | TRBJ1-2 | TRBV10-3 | CAISESGDINYGYTF | TGTGCCATCAGTGAGTCTGGGGATATAAACTATGGCTACACCTTC
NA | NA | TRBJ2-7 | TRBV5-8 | CASSLAGRSYEQYF | TGTGCCAGCAGCTTGGCCGGCCGGTCCTACGAGCAGTACTTC
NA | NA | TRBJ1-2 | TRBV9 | CASSQTGVANYGYTF | TGTGCCAGCAGCCAGACAGGAGTAGCTAACTATGGCTACACCTTC
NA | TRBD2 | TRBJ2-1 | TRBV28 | CASSLGGGSYNEQFF | TGTGCCAGCAGTTTAGGGGGGGGCTCCTACAATGAGCAGTTCTTC
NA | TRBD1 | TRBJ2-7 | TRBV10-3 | CAIREGQGDEQYF | TGTGCCATCAGAGAGGGACAGGGGGACGAGCAGTACTTC
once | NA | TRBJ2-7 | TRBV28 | CASRTLWQSTFEQYF | TGTGCCAGCAGAACTCTTTGGCAGTCGACTTTCGAGCAGTACTTC
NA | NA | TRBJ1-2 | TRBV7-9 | CASSSPTDFPNYGYTF | TGTGCCAGCAGCTCGCCAACAGACTTCCCTAACTATGGCTACACCTTC
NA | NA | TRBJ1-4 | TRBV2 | CASSGASNDPGKLFF | TGTGCCAGCAGTGGCGCGTCCAACGACCCAGGAAAACTGTTTTTT
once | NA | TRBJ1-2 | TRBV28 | CASSSGAGRYGYTF | TGTGCCAGCAGTTCCGGCGCAGGGAGGTATGGCTACACCTTC
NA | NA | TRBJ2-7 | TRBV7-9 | CASGRGPHEQYF | TGTGCCAGCGGCAGGGGACCGCACGAGCAGTACTTC